The 32 T cell receptor beta chains in this list originate from one sample, sequenced in a study of blood T cell repertoires in COVID-19. Generated by immunoSEQ multiplex PCR, the TCRdb table keeps only in-frame clones and is missing some. The sample carries around 56,000 clones, around nine tenths recorded once. The specimen was peripheral blood. These receptors were obtained from a man older than 75 with acute or convalescent COVID-19.

The CDR3 sequence: CAWSPGADTQYF. The CDR3 DNA sequence: TGTGCCTGGAGTCCCGGTGCAGATACGCAGTATTTT. The chain couples TRBV30 to TRBJ2-3; the D is unclear. Trimming cost V 2 bases and J 4 bases, with 7 bases left between them. The CDR3 spans 12 residues. The germline CDR1 and CDR2 sequences are GTSNPN and SVGIG (reference sequence).

This chain joins TRBV7-2 and TRBJ2-1; TRBD1 aligns across 7 bases. The CDR3 has 14 residues. The ends lost 4 bases at V and 4 bases at J; junction bases unmatched: 4. Germline CDR1 and CDR2: SGHTA and FQGNSA. This CDR3 is CASSSPGQYNEQFF. The CDR3 DNA reads TGTGCCAGCAGCTCCCCGGGACAGTACAATGAGCAGTTCTTC.

This sequence joins TRBV11-3 and TRBJ1-1; D unresolved. Germline V CDR1 and CDR2: SGHNT, YENEEA. V was pared by 1 base and J by 4 bases, with 10 bases between. The CDR3 contains 14 residues. The CDR3 is CASSLGGGFTEAFF. The CDR3 DNA reads as TGTGCCAGCAGCTTAGGAGGAGGGTTCACTGAAGCTTTCTTT.

V and J are TRBV25-1 and TRBJ2-2; 11 bases map to TRBD2. The CDR3 contains 14 residues. The germline CDR1 and CDR2 sequences are MGHDK and SYGVNS. Trimming removed 4 bases from V and 5 bases from J; junction bases left unmatched: 0. CDR3 bases: TGTGCCAGCAGTGGACTAGCGGGGACCGGGGAGCTGTTTTTT. It translates to CASSGLAGTGELFF.

This rearrangement joins TRBV5-6 to TRBJ1-1; the D is unclear. The ends were cut back, 0 bases at V and 4 bases at J, with 7 bases in the middle. Germline V gives CDR1 SGHDT, CDR2 YYEEEE. The CDR3 has 13 amino acids. CDR3 in amino acids: CASSLEPSTEAFF. The CDR3 nucleotides read TGTGCCAGCAGCTTGGAACCGAGCACTGAAGCTTTCTTT.

The chain couples TRBV2 to TRBJ2-5, with 8 positions matching TRBD1. The CDR3 loop spans 13 amino acids. In germline, CDR1 is SNHLY, CDR2 FYNNEI. The junction had 8 bases not matched to a gene; V was cut back by 9 bases and J by 5 bases. The CDR3 loop is CASRDRPNETQYF. The CDR3 bases are TGTGCCAGTCGGGACAGGCCAAACGAGACCCAGTACTTC. The full variable domain, with the rest looked up from reference TRBV2 and TRBJ2-5, is EPEVTQTPSHQVTQMGQEVILRCVPISNHLYFYWYRQILGQKVEFLVSFYNNEISEKSEIFDDQFSVERPDGSNFTLKIRSTKLEDSAMYFCASRDRPNETQYFGPGTRLLVL.

CDR3 loop: CASSPSRDSEQYF. The CDR3 coding sequence is TGTGCCAGCTCACCTTCTCGGGATTCCGAGCAGTACTTC. This rearrangement joins TRBV18 to TRBJ2-7; D may be TRBD2 (5 bases). Germline V gives CDR1 KGHSH, CDR2 LQKENI. Between the trimmed V and J ends, which lost 3 bases and 6 bases, there was a span of 12 bases. This CDR3 has 13 residues.

V gene TRBV28 combines with J gene TRBJ2-7, with 7 bases that match TRBD1. After removal of 4 bases from V and 0 bases from J, the junction contained 6 bases not matched to a gene. Germline-derived CDR1 and CDR2 are MDHEN and SYDVKM. CDR3 size: 15 residues. The CDR3 spells CASSSGTAASYEQYF. The CDR3 DNA reads as TGTGCCAGCAGTTCCGGGACAGCTGCCTCCTACGAGCAGTACTTC.

V is TRBV18 and J is TRBJ2-6; unclear D gene. The CDR3 consists of 16 residues. The ends were cut back, 6 bases at V and 0 bases at J, with 12 bases in the middle. Germline V gene sequence: CDR1 KGHSH, CDR2 LQKENI. The CDR3 nucleotides read TGTGCCAGCTCGAGGAGTTTTAGCTCTGGGGCCAACGTCCTGACTTTC. Protein product: CASSRSFSSGANVLTF. Drawing the rest from reference TRBV18 and TRBJ2-6, the complete variable domain is NAGVMQNPRHLVRRRGQEARLRCSPMKGHSHVYWYRQLPEEGLKFMVYLQKENIIDESGMPKERFSAEFPKEGPSILRIQQVVRGDSAAYFCASSRSFSSGANVLTFGAGSRLTVL.

V gene TRBV30 combines with J gene TRBJ1-1; 9 nucleotides align to TRBD1. The CDR3 is 13 amino acids. The J segment lost 5 bases and the V segment lost 3 bases, leaving 4 bases of the junction unmatched. Germline lookup yields CDR1 GTSNPN and CDR2 SVGIG (reference sequence). CDR3 DNA sequence: TGTGCCTGGAGCGGGACAGGGCGGACTGAAGCTTTCTTT. Translation: CAWSGTGRTEAFF.

V gene TRBV27 combines with J gene TRBJ1-1; D is ambiguous. Trimming removed 6 bases from V and 10 bases from J, with 21 bases in between. The CDR3 extends over 14 amino acids. Germline V gene data show CDR1 as MNHEY and CDR2 as SMNVEV (reference sequence). Written as DNA, the CDR3 is TGTGCCAGCAGCCGGATTAGAAGTGCGGTGGGAGCTTTCTTT. It is translated as CASSRIRSAVGAFF.

The rearrangement links TRBV19 to TRBJ1-1; D not resolved. Germline CDR1 and CDR2: LNHDA and SQIVND (reference sequence). The V and J ends lost 3 bases and 4 bases respectively, with 12 bases between them. The CDR3 has 14 residues. In DNA form, the CDR3 reads TGTGCCAGTAGTATTCCCGGGGAGTTCACTGAAGCTTTCTTT. It specifies CASSIPGEFTEAFF.

J is TRBJ2-7 and V is TRBV27; D is perhaps TRBD1 (6 bases). Germline CDR1 MNHEY, CDR2 SMNVEV (reference sequence). Trimming left V 5 bases short and J 0 bases short, with 14 bases between. The CDR3 runs 15 residues. The CDR3 reads CASSRTIGGSYEQYF. CDR3 DNA: TGTGCCAGCAGTCGCACTATAGGGGGCTCCTACGAGCAGTACTTC.

This clone was seen only a few times. The chain carries TRBV6-5 and TRBJ1-3; D not certain. This CDR3 contains 13 residues. In germline, CDR1 is MNHEY, CDR2 SVGAGI. DNA of the CDR3: TGTGCTACGACACTCTCGGGGGGAAACACCATATATTTT. This gives the protein CATTLSGGNTIYF.

The chain employs TRBV24-1 and TRBJ2-5; 9 positions match TRBD2. Trimming removed 7 bases from V and 5 bases from J; junction bases left unmatched: 7. Per germline, CDR1 KGHDR and CDR2 SFDVKD. The CDR3 totals 14 residues. The CDR3 here is CATREAGGVETQYF. CDR3 nucleotides: TGTGCCACCAGAGAGGCGGGGGGGGTTGAGACCCAGTACTTC.

J is TRBJ2-1 and V is TRBV5-4; 8 nucleotides align to TRBD2. CDR1 and CDR2 from the germline V gene are SGHNT and YYREEE (reference sequence). With V trimmed by 6 bases and J by 3 bases, 8 bases remained unmatched. The CDR3 sequence is 15 residues long. The CDR3 sequence: CASTGWRGDYNEQFF. CDR3 DNA sequence: TGTGCCAGCACCGGGTGGCGGGGGGACTACAATGAGCAGTTCTTC.

A remark on this clone: Other nucleotide sequences from this sample produce the same CDR3. The chain carries TRBV10-3 and TRBJ1-1; 11 bases fit TRBD1. Germline V CDR1 and CDR2: ENHRY, SYGVKD. The trim removed 6 bases at V and 3 bases at J, leaving 0 bases unmatched. The CDR3 is made up of 13 amino acids. The CDR3 region has the DNA TGTGCCATCAGGGGACAGGGGGACACTGAAGCTTTCTTT. It encodes CAIRGQGDTEAFF.

The rearrangement joins TRBV24-1 to TRBJ2-3; 9 bases map to TRBD1. V lost 10 bases to trimming and J lost 5 bases; unmatched junction nucleotides: 9. The CDR3 runs 14 residues. The germline CDR1 and CDR2 sequences are KGHDR and SFDVKD. The CDR3 region is CATQGQGWGDTQYF. The CDR3 DNA sequence: TGTGCCACTCAAGGACAGGGGTGGGGAGATACGCAGTATTTT.

The chain uses TRBV5-1 and TRBJ2-1; 8 positions agree with TRBD1. J was trimmed by 8 bases and V by 4 bases; bases with no gene match: 11. CDR1 and CDR2 (germline): SGHRS, YFSETQ. The CDR3 runs to 15 residues. This chain's CDR3 is CASSPRDRTWDEQFF. Written as DNA, the CDR3 is TGCGCCAGCAGCCCCCGGGACAGGACCTGGGATGAGCAGTTCTTC.

The chain joins TRBV18 to TRBJ2-3; a weak D match, TRBD2 (5 bases). Germline V gives CDR1 KGHSH, CDR2 LQKENI. V gave up 1 base and J gave up 3 bases, with 5 bases separating them. The CDR3 consists of 13 residues. CDR3 bases: TGTGCCAGCTCACCACGGGAGACAGATACGCAGTATTTT. It yields the protein CASSPRETDTQYF.

The rearrangement joins TRBV30 to TRBJ2-2; the D is unclear. This CDR3 contains 12 residues. V lost 3 bases and J 4 bases, leaving 6 bases between the germline ends. Germline CDR1 GTSNPN, CDR2 SVGIG (reference sequence). CDR3 protein: CAWSTSTGELFF. DNA for the CDR3: TGTGCCTGGAGCACAAGCACCGGGGAGCTGTTTTTT. Complete variable domain (other parts from reference TRBV30 and TRBJ2-2): SQTIHQWPATLVQPVGSPLSLECTVEGTSNPNLYWYRQAAGRGLQLLFYSVGIGQISSEVPQNLSASRPQDRQFILSSKKLLLSDSGFYLCAWSTSTGELFFGEGSRLTVL.

The chain combines TRBV7-9 with TRBJ1-1; the D gene is possibly TRBD1 (5 bases). Trimming left V 1 base short and J 9 bases short, with 15 bases between. Germline V gene lookup returns CDR1 SEHNR and CDR2 FQNEAQ (reference sequence). This CDR3 spans 14 amino acids. The DNA of the CDR3 is TGTGCCAGCAGCTTAGGTAGCCAGGGAGGGCAAGCTTTCTTT. It is translated as CASSLGSQGGQAFF.

The chain links TRBV5-4 to TRBJ1-2, with 7 bases fitting TRBD1. This CDR3 contains 16 residues. J was trimmed by 2 bases and V by 1 base; bases with no gene match: 8. Germline CDR1 and CDR2: SGHNT and YYREEE (reference sequence). The CDR3 sequence is CASSLTGDKQNYGYTF. CDR3 nucleotide sequence: TGTGCCAGCAGCTTGACAGGGGACAAACAGAACTATGGCTACACCTTC.

This clone was seen more than once but under ten times. This chain uses TRBV7-9 with TRBJ2-7, with 12 nucleotides matching TRBD2. This CDR3 comprises 17 residues. Germline lookup yields CDR1 SEHNR and CDR2 FQNEAQ (reference sequence). Losses at the gene ends were 2 bases for V and 0 bases for J; bases not matched to a gene: 5. DNA of the CDR3: TGTGCCAGCAGCTTACGGACTAGCGGGGACAGCTCCTACGAGCAGTACTTC. Translation: CASSLRTSGDSSYEQYF.

This sequence joins TRBV6-1 and TRBJ1-1; D is unresolved. This CDR3 contains 11 residues. Germline loops: CDR1 MNHNS, CDR2 SASEGT. The V and J ends lost 3 bases and 10 bases respectively, with 9 bases between them. The CDR3 here is CASSDGGRAFF. Here the CDR3 DNA reads TGTGCCAGCAGTGACGGCGGGCGAGCTTTCTTT.

V is TRBV10-1 and J is TRBJ1-2, with 10 positions matching TRBD1. V shed 9 bases, J shed 4 bases, and the junction held 8 bases outside the gene matches. The V gene's germline CDR1 is WNHNN and CDR2 SYGVQD (reference sequence). The CDR3 runs 14 residues. The CDR3 loop reads CARGQGRPSYGYTF. DNA for the CDR3: TGCGCCAGGGGACAGGGGCGCCCCAGCTATGGCTACACCTTC.

This chain uses TRBV10-3 with TRBJ2-7, with D hard to call. This CDR3 comprises 11 residues. The V end lost 6 bases, the J end lost 6 bases, and 9 bases lay between the germline ends. Germline V CDR1 and CDR2: ENHRY, SYGVKD. The CDR3 coding sequence is TGTGCCATCAGGGCAGGTGGCGAGCAGTACTTC. This gives the protein CAIRAGGEQYF.

The chain employs TRBV7-6 and TRBJ2-7; 7 bases agree with TRBD1. V lost 2 bases and J lost 5; bases outside the gene matches: 6. Germline V gives CDR1 SGHVS, CDR2 FNYEAQ. This CDR3 has 14 amino acids. CDR3 sequence (DNA): TGTGCCAGCAGCTTAATCAACAGGGGCGACGAGCAGTACTTC. This translates into CASSLINRGDEQYF.

The gene calls are TRBV6-5 and TRBJ2-3; 10 positions agree with TRBD2. Germline CDR1 reads MNHEY; CDR2 reads SVGAGI. CDR3 length: 15 amino acids. The trim removed 8 bases at V and 6 bases at J, leaving 11 bases unmatched. The CDR3 nucleotides read TGTGCCAGCGGGTTAGCGGGGGGCCCCCCGGATACGCAGTATTTT. It is translated as CASGLAGGPPDTQYF.

The chain joins TRBV10-3 to TRBJ1-5; the D gene is possibly TRBD1 (6 bases). There are 14 residues in the CDR3. Per the germline V gene, CDR1 is ENHRY and CDR2 is SYGVKD. Trimming pared 2 bases from V and 4 bases from J, leaving 9 bases between. CDR3 nucleotides: TGTGCCATCAGTGAGGGACAGACGAATCAGCCCCAGCATTTT. It translates to CAISEGQTNQPQHF.

The J gene is TRBJ1-2, the V gene TRBV5-1; 12 bases match TRBD1. V was clipped by 2 bases and J by 1 base; unmatched bases: 3. Per the germline V gene, CDR1 is SGHRS and CDR2 is YFSETQ. The CDR3 consists of 16 residues. This CDR3 reads CASSFGTGGLNYGYTF. CDR3 in DNA: TGCGCCAGCAGCTTCGGGACAGGGGGCCTTAACTATGGCTACACCTTC.

The chain couples TRBV19 to TRBJ2-7; the D gene is possibly TRBD1 (5 bases). CDR1 and CDR2 from the germline V gene are LNHDA and SQIVND (reference sequence). The CDR3 totals 13 residues. V lost 6 bases and J lost 4, with 13 bases in between. Here the CDR3 reads CASSEQGYYEQYF. The DNA for the CDR3 is TGTGCCAGTAGCGAGCAGGGTTATTACGAGCAGTACTTC. Variable domain in full (rest from reference TRBV19 and TRBJ2-7): DGGITQSPKYLFRKEGQNVTLSCEQNLNHDAMYWYRQDPGQGLRLIYYSQIVNDFQKGDIAEGYSVSREKKESFPLTVTSAQKNPTAFYLCASSEQGYYEQYFGPGTRLTVT.